This is a list of T cell receptor beta chains from one sample in a study of Ad26.COV2.S vaccination and SARS-CoV-2 variants. Sequencing used immunoSEQ multiplex PCR; TCRdb keeps in-frame clones, though not all of them. The repertoire holds 300,000 to 350,000 clones, 85% to 90% seen once, with around 5% in the top ten. This sample comprised peripheral blood, obtained in a trial of Ad26.COV2.S vaccine versus placebo. The receptor source for this set is a person between 18 and 60 years old who received the Ad26.COV2.S COVID-19 vaccine or a placebo. Each CDR3 is given with its conserved first and last residue. The order of the fields is D gene, V gene, J gene, clone size, CDR3 protein, CDR3 DNA. D genes are given only for firm matches. Some rows have no size entry. The others give once, few or many, or a class for an expanded clone.

>.|TRBV13|TRBJ1-5|.
CASSLKKGNQPQHF
TGTGCCAGCAGCTTAAAAAAGGGGAATCAGCCCCAGCATTTT
>.|TRBV27|TRBJ1-2|.
CASGPFLSFNYGYTF
TGTGCCAGCGGCCCCTTCTTGTCTTTCAACTATGGCTACACCTTC
>.|TRBV7-6|TRBJ2-7|.
CASSLAYFFDASYEQYF
TGTGCCAGCAGCTTAGCTTACTTTTTTGACGCTTCCTACGAGCAGTACTTC
>.|TRBV3-1/TRBV3-2|TRBJ2-5|.
CASTMTSGETQYF
TGTGCCAGCACCATGACTAGTGGCGAGACCCAGTACTTC
>.|TRBV9|TRBJ1-1|.
CASSVRQDNTEAFF
TGTGCCAGCAGCGTCCGACAGGATAACACTGAAGCTTTCTTT
>.|TRBV11-2|TRBJ2-7|.
CASSSPRRGGEQYF
TGTGCCAGCAGCTCCCCCCGCAGGGGAGGGGAGCAGTACTTC
>.|TRBV18|TRBJ1-4|.
CASSPPRQGGIEKLFF
TGTGCCAGCTCACCACCGCGTCAGGGTGGGATAGAAAAACTGTTTTTT
>TRBD1|TRBV14|TRBJ1-2|many
CASSQEGGSLTFGYGYTF
TGTGCCAGCAGCCAGGAAGGGGGCAGCTTAACGTTCGGATATGGCTACACCTTC
>TRBD2|TRBV19|TRBJ2-2|.
CASIGWREGRAGELFF
TGTGCCAGTATCGGTTGGCGGGAGGGCCGCGCCGGGGAGCTGTTTTTT
>.|TRBV6-6|TRBJ2-7|.
CASSMAGNGVEQYF
TGTGCCAGCAGTATGGCGGGGAATGGTGTCGAGCAGTACTTC
>.|TRBV11-3|TRBJ1-5|few
CASSSGGDNQPQHF
TGTGCCAGCAGCTCAGGCGGGGACAATCAGCCCCAGCATTTT
>.|TRBV18|TRBJ2-5|.
CASSPLTSLRQYF
TGTGCCAGCTCACCTTTGACTAGTTTACGCCAGTACTTC
>.|TRBV15|TRBJ2-5|.
CATSRDWSNQETQYF
TGTGCCACCAGCAGAGATTGGTCAAACCAAGAGACCCAGTACTTC
>.|TRBV6-2/TRBV6-3|TRBJ2-1|.
CASSWDGADEQFF
TGTGCCAGCAGTTGGGACGGGGCCGATGAGCAGTTCTTC
>TRBD1|TRBV5-4|TRBJ1-4|.
CASSVTGGAGEKLFF
TGTGCCAGCAGCGTGACAGGGGGCGCCGGTGAAAAACTGTTTTTT
>.|TRBV13|TRBJ1-5|.
CASSEGEQPQHF
TGTGCCAGCAGCGAAGGGGAGCAGCCCCAGCATTTT
>TRBD1|TRBV27|TRBJ1-1|.
CASSPTGANTEAFF
TGTGCCAGCAGTCCGACAGGGGCTAACACTGAAGCTTTCTTT
>.|TRBV6-4|TRBJ2-1|.
CASSDSDRFGLEQFF
TGTGCCAGCAGTGACTCCGACCGCTTCGGACTAGAGCAGTTCTTC
>.|TRBV10-1|TRBJ1-1|.
CASSESGRVRAFF
TGCGCCAGCAGTGAGTCCGGCAGGGTGAGAGCTTTCTTT
>TRBD2|TRBV25-1|TRBJ2-1|.
CASRLVGGNEQFF
TGTGCGAGCAGACTAGTGGGGGGGAATGAGCAGTTCTTC
>.|TRBV5-8|TRBJ2-3|.
CASSSGVGSRTDTQYF
TGTGCCAGCAGCTCGGGGGTAGGGTCCCGCACAGATACGCAGTATTTT
>.|TRBV4-3|TRBJ1-2|.
CASSQVAQGLLGYTF
TGCGCCAGCAGCCAAGTCGCGCAGGGGCTGCTTGGCTACACCTTC
>.|TRBV4-3|TRBJ1-2|.
CASSPVGGEGGYTF
TGCGCCAGCAGCCCCGTGGGGGGAGAAGGGGGCTACACCTTC
>.|TRBV18|TRBJ1-4|.
CASAQGSNEKLFF
TGTGCCAGCGCTCAGGGTTCTAATGAAAAACTGTTTTTT
>TRBD2|TRBV19|TRBJ2-3|.
CASTSAGGITDTQYF
TGTGCCAGTACCTCTGCGGGGGGGATCACAGATACGCAGTATTTT
>.|TRBV7-2|TRBJ1-6|.
CASSGGVTGGPLHF
TGTGCCAGCAGCGGGGGAGTCACCGGGGGACCCCTCCACTTT
>.|TRBV4-3|TRBJ1-1|.
CASSRLSGGELEVSNTEAFF
TGCGCCAGCAGCCGACTTTCTGGTGGAGAGTTGGAGGTCTCCAACACTGAAGCTTTCTTT
>.|TRBV2|TRBJ1-1|.
CASRSVRDYTEAFF
TGTGCCAGCAGGAGCGTCAGGGACTACACTGAAGCTTTCTTT
>TRBD2|TRBV9|TRBJ2-3|.
CASSARGGLAGGHVLADTQYF
TGTGCCAGCAGCGCGAGGGGGGGACTAGCGGGAGGCCATGTGCTGGCAGATACGCAGTATTTT
>.|TRBV10-1|TRBJ1-2|.
CASSESIGPDYGYTF
TGCGCCAGCAGTGAGTCTATAGGGCCGGACTATGGCTACACCTTC
>.|TRBV27|TRBJ2-2|.
CASSLWVTTGELFF
TGTGCCAGCAGTTTATGGGTCACCACCGGGGAGCTGTTTTTT
>.|TRBV12-5|TRBJ2-3|.
CASGLTNTDTQYF
TGTGCTAGTGGTTTGACGAACACAGATACGCAGTATTTT
>.|TRBV7-2|TRBJ1-1|.
CASSLGGQTKAFF
TGTGCCAGCAGCTTAGGAGGTCAGACTAAAGCTTTCTTT
>.|TRBV19|TRBJ2-7|.
CASTFWGHPRLREQYF
TGTGCCAGTACCTTCTGGGGACACCCCCGGCTCCGCGAGCAGTACTTC
>TRBD1|TRBV5-6|TRBJ2-3|.
CASSPGQGVADTQYF
TGTGCCAGCAGCCCCGGACAGGGAGTTGCAGATACGCAGTATTTT
>.|TRBV5-6|TRBJ1-4|.
CASSPRWGNNEKLFF
TGTGCCAGCAGCCCCCGGTGGGGGAATAATGAAAAACTGTTTTTT
>.|TRBV5-1|TRBJ2-3|.
CASSLTVEQYF
TGCGCCAGCAGCTTGACAGTAGAGCAGTATTTT
>.|TRBV20-1|TRBJ2-1|.
CSARDNEQFF
TGCAGTGCTAGAGACAATGAGCAGTTCTTC
>TRBD2|TRBV28|TRBJ2-3|few
CASGQGGRLDTQYF
TGTGCCAGCGGCCAAGGCGGGAGATTGGATACGCAGTATTTT
>.|TRBV28|TRBJ1-4|.
CASSFGMWVEKLFF
TGTGCCAGCAGTTTTGGGATGTGGGTTGAAAAACTGTTTTTT
>TRBD1|TRBV29-1|TRBJ2-1|.
CSQDRVGNEQFF
TGCAGCCAAGACAGGGTTGGCAATGAGCAGTTCTTC
>.|TRBV7-9|TRBJ2-5|.
CASSIQGPRETQYF
TGTGCCAGCAGCATACAGGGCCCGCGGGAGACCCAGTACTTC
>.|TRBV6-5|TRBJ2-1|.
CASSLLAAEGEQFF
TGTGCCAGCAGTTTATTAGCGGCAGAGGGGGAGCAGTTCTTC
>.|TRBV7-2|TRBJ1-5|.
CASSFGTVNQPQHF
TGTGCCAGCAGCTTTGGAACGGTCAATCAGCCCCAGCATTTT
>.|TRBV6-2/TRBV6-3|TRBJ1-1|.
CASSYGGGTEAFF
TGTGCCAGCAGTTACGGTGGGGGAACTGAAGCTTTCTTT
>.|TRBV7-9|TRBJ1-4|.
CASSLGLSDNEKLFF
TGTGCCAGCAGCTTAGGCTTATCCGATAATGAAAAACTGTTTTTT
>.|TRBV12-5|TRBJ1-1|.
CASGQGTLEAFF
TGTGCTAGTGGTCAAGGGACTCTTGAAGCTTTCTTT
>.|TRBV7-9|TRBJ1-5|.
CASSLNGDWGNQPQHF
TGTGCCAGCAGCTTAAACGGGGACTGGGGTAATCAGCCCCAGCATTTT
>TRBD2|TRBV11-2|TRBJ2-5|.
CASSSGTSGEETQYF
TGTGCCAGCAGCTCCGGGACTAGCGGGGAAGAGACCCAGTACTTC
>.|TRBV28|TRBJ2-5|once
CASSYGLETQYF
TGTGCCAGCAGTTACGGTCTGGAGACCCAGTACTTC
>TRBD2|TRBV7-8|TRBJ2-7|.
CASSPRLAGVSSYEQYF
TGTGCCAGCAGCCCCCGGCTAGCGGGGGTCAGCTCCTACGAGCAGTACTTC
>TRBD1|TRBV4-3|TRBJ1-1|.
CASSQEWDRVLNTEAFF
TGCGCCAGCAGCCAAGAATGGGACAGGGTTTTGAACACTGAAGCTTTCTTT